This T cell receptor (beta chain) originates from a study of CD8 T cells in ankylosing spondylitis. Broader study findings: Significantly higher representation of disease-linked clones was reported for matched ankylosing spondylitis synovial fluid. Before this, some motif variants had been reported in reactive arthritis synovial fluid and blood. What seemed typical of ankylosing spondylitis blood was a TCR beta motif built from eight highly homologous variants.

Molecular-barcoded quantitative 5'-RACE produced these TCR beta libraries. In TCRdb, the 5' RACE reads were re-called with MiXCR into one record per CDR3 protein. The sample lists approximately 92,000 distinct CDR3 sequences, around 10% seen once, with under 6% in the top ten. Note on this clonotype: As yet, its antigen is unknown.

This CDR3 region has 17 residues. With V trimmed by 7 bases and J by 2 bases, 13 bases remained unmatched. Sequenced sample: blood, either unsorted or a sorted T cell fraction (not recorded which). V and J are TRBV12-3 or TRBV12-4 and TRBJ1-2; 10 nucleotides agree with TRBD1. This sequence was found in a male donor with ankylosing spondylitis or in good health (not recorded which). The CDR3 loop is CASTLWGTGDLNYGYTF. The CDR3 region has the DNA TGTGCCAGCACCCTGTGGGGGACAGGGGACCTCAACTATGGCTACACCTTC.